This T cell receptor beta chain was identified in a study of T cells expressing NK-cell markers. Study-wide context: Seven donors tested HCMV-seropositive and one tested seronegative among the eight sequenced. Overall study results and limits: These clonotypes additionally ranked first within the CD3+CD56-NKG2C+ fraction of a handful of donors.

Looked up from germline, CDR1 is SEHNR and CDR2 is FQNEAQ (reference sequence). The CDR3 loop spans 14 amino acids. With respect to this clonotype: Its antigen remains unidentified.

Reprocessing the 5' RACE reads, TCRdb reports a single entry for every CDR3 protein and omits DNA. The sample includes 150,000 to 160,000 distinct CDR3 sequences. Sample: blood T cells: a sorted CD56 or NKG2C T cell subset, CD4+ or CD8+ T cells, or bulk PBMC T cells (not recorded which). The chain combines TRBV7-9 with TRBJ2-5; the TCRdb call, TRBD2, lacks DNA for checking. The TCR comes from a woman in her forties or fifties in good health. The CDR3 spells CASSLVTPEGTQYF.